Shown below are 14 T cell receptor beta chains from a single sample sequenced in a study of regulatory T cells in long-lasting Graves disease. Through Arm-PCR of CDR3 regions and iRepertoire HTBI primers, TCR beta libraries were built. TCRdb processed the multiplex PCR reads anew with MiXCR; each CDR3 protein has one entry. Of roughly 500,000 distinct CDR3 sequences listed, approximately 12% are singletons. Indicated time point: newly diagnosed GD, antithyroid drugs for less than 3 months. PBMCs provided the RNA from which the TCR library was made. These data also formed part of another study, on T cells in Graves' hyperthyroidism and ophthalmopathy.

Sequencing was performed on peripheral blood mononuclear cells (PBMCs), taken at new diagnosis, from a patient treated with antithyroid drugs. These receptors were taken from a man under 40 with Graves disease.

To note about this clonotype: A read error likely explains this, since a far larger clone differs by one base. A read error is likely, as this CDR3 ends without the conserved phenylalanine or tryptophan. The chain couples TRBV7-2 to TRBJ2-7; D might be TRBD1 (6 bases). The CDR3 length is 14 residues. Germline V gene lookup returns CDR1 SGHTA and CDR2 FQGNSA. V was trimmed by 5 bases and J by 0 bases, leaving 11 bases between them. CDR3 loop: CASSDRDNSYEQYS. CDR3 nucleotide sequence: TGTGCCAGCAGCGACCGGGACAACTCCTACGAGCAGTACTCC.

This clonotype was counted at least ten times. The gene calls are TRBV28 and TRBJ2-7; TRBD2 matches 8 bases. The CDR3 has 15 amino acids. Trimming at V came to 2 bases and at J to 2 bases, leaving 5 bases not matched to a gene. The V gene's germline CDR1 is MDHEN and CDR2 SYDVKM. In DNA form, the CDR3 reads TGTGCCAGCAGTTTAGAGGCGGGAGGTCCCTACGAGCAGTACTTC. As protein: CASSLEAGGPYEQYF.

A word on this clonotype: Just one base apart from a much larger clone, this may be a read error. The chain couples TRBV7-3 to TRBJ2-7, with 11 bases matching TRBD2. CDR3 length: 14 residues. Germline CDR1 reads SGHTA; CDR2 reads FQGTGA. J lost 10 bases, V lost 0 bases, and 5 bases had no gene match. CDR3 in amino acids: CASSLTGTSGLQYF. CDR3 sequence (DNA): TGTGCCAGCAGCTTAACCGGGACTAGCGGTCTTCAGTACTTC.

This CDR3 is CASSYSTGTLNTEAFF. The CDR3 coding sequence is TGTGCCAGCAGTTACTCGACAGGGACACTGAACACTGAAGCTTTCTTT. V is TRBV6-6 and J is TRBJ1-1; 7 nucleotides align to TRBD1. CDR1 and CDR2 (germline): MNHNY, SVGAGI (reference sequence). Trimming cost V 0 bases and J 0 bases; bases outside gene matches: 4. The CDR3 loop spans 16 amino acids.

This clonotype has a count of ten or more. The junction departs from germline at one end; a sequencing error may be responsible. The rearrangement joins TRBV27 to TRBJ2-1, with 13 positions matching TRBD2. The CDR3 sequence is 19 residues long. CDR1 is MNHEY and CDR2 is SMNVEV in the germline V gene (reference sequence). The CDR3 nucleotides read TGTGCCAGCAGCCCCAGGGGGGTAGGACTAGCGGGAGTACACAACGAGCAGTTCTTC. This translates into CASSPRGVGLAGVHNEQFF.

In its sample, this clonotype was seen many times. The J gene is TRBJ2-5, the V gene TRBV6-1; D remains unclear. Trimming pared 5 bases from V and 3 bases from J, leaving 7 bases between. The CDR3 is made up of 12 amino acids. Germline values: CDR1 MNHNS, CDR2 SASEGT. CDR3 loop: CASSLWEETQYF. For the CDR3, the DNA is TGTGCCAGCAGTCTGTGGGAAGAGACCCAGTACTTC.

The rearrangement uses TRBV10-3 and TRBJ2-3; no clear D gene. Trimming removed 7 bases from V and 4 bases from J, with 15 bases in between. The CDR3 runs to 14 residues. The germline CDR1 and CDR2 sequences are ENHRY and SYGVKD. The CDR3 loop is CAINSAAPSDTQYF. The CDR3 DNA reads TGTGCCATCAACTCGGCCGCGCCCTCAGATACGCAGTATTTT.

The chain is built from TRBV5-6 and TRBJ2-5; the D is unclear. V dropped 4 bases and J dropped 3 bases, with 10 bases sitting between them. The CDR3 runs 13 residues. CDR1 and CDR2 (germline): SGHDT, YYEEEE. The CDR3 sequence is CASSPAKEETQYF. The CDR3 DNA follows: TGTGCCAGCAGCCCTGCTAAGGAAGAGACCCAGTACTTC.

At least ten counts were recorded for this clonotype. This rearrangement joins TRBV11-2 to TRBJ1-1; D uncertain. The V end lost 5 bases, the J end lost 0 bases, and 13 bases lay between the germline ends. The CDR3 runs 15 residues. The germline gives CDR1 SGHAT, CDR2 FQNNGV. DNA of the CDR3: TGTGCCAGCAGCCCGTCCGGACGGCTGAACACTGAAGCTTTCTTT. Amino acid sequence: CASSPSGRLNTEAFF. Full variable domain (outside the CDR3, taken from reference TRBV11-2 and TRBJ1-1): EAGVAQSPRYKIIEKRQSVAFWCNPISGHATLYWYQQILGQGPKLLIQFQNNGVVDDSQLPKDRFSAERLKGVDSTLKIQPAKLEDSAVYLCASSPSGRLNTEAFFGQGTRLTVV.

This clonotype was recorded many times. V gene TRBV6-1 combines with J gene TRBJ1-5; possible D gene TRBD1, 6 bases. CDR3 size: 14 residues. Per the germline V gene, CDR1 is MNHNS and CDR2 is SASEGT. V was trimmed by 4 bases and J by 4 bases, leaving 11 bases between them. Here the CDR3 DNA reads TGTGCCAGCAGTGGGACAGCTTATAATCAGCCCCAGCATTTT. This gives the protein CASSGTAYNQPQHF.

The sample holds a few counts of this clonotype. The CDR3 loop reads CASSLRGQVNSPLHF. The CDR3, as DNA: TGTGCCAGCAGTTTAAGGGGGCAGGTTAATTCACCCCTCCACTTT. The chain recombines TRBV27 with TRBJ1-6; TRBD1 aligns across 7 bases. This CDR3 has 15 residues. From germline, CDR1 is MNHEY and CDR2 SMNVEV (reference sequence). The V gene end was trimmed by 2 bases and the J gene end by 6 bases; junction bases not matched to a gene: 4.

This clonotype occurred many times. This chain connects TRBV13 to TRBJ2-1; 10 bases align to TRBD1. This CDR3 has 14 residues. With V trimmed by 5 bases and J by 6 bases, 4 bases remained unmatched. The germline gives CDR1 PRHDT, CDR2 FYEKMQ (reference sequence). The CDR3 nucleotides are TGTGCCAGCAGCCAAGACAGGGGGCCCAATGAGCAGTTCTTC. It codes for CASSQDRGPNEQFF.

The J gene is TRBJ1-4, the V gene TRBV5-1; no clear D. The CDR3 has 12 amino acids. Per germline, CDR1 SGHRS and CDR2 YFSETQ. Trimming pared 4 bases from V and 5 bases from J, leaving 6 bases between. The CDR3 coding sequence is TGCGCCAGCAGCCCCCAAAATGAAAAACTGTTTTTT. Amino acid sequence: CASSPQNEKLFF.

The sample holds a few counts of this clonotype. The chain carries TRBV3-1 and TRBJ2-7; tentatively, D is TRBD2 (6 bases). This CDR3 contains 15 residues. V lost 1 base and J lost 3, with 13 bases in between. Germline lookup yields CDR1 LGHDT and CDR2 YNNKEL (reference sequence). CDR3 DNA: TGTGCCAGCAGCCAAGGGGGGACTGGAGTCTACGAGCAGTACTTC. The encoded protein is CASSQGGTGVYEQYF.